This TCR beta chain came from a study of immune heterogeneity within non-small cell lung tumors. Template material for each sample was 450 to 750 ng of bulk tumor genomic DNA. During surgery, each primary tumor gave multiple biopsies spaced as far apart as possible. Curative surgical treatment was performed in patients who had newly diagnosed, untreated non-small cell lung cancer. There were under 19 donors in total. They were all newly diagnosed non-small cell lung cancer patients undergoing surgery with curative intent. Notes on this clonotype: Its antigen remains unknown.

TCR beta CDR3 was amplified by multiplex PCR using 32 V and 13 J primers. TCRdb called the multiplex PCR reads again in MiXCR, with one record for every CDR3 protein. Among about 3,300 distinct CDR3 sequences listed, 40% to 60% were seen once. Germline loops: CDR1 MDHEN, CDR2 SYDVKM. J was trimmed by 3 bases and V by 6 bases; bases with no gene match: 10. The CDR3 has 16 amino acids. Study observations and caveats: In tumor regions, T-cell clonality showed a moderate but significant correlation with local tumor mutational burden (R 0.3 to 0.35). Tumor sites in a patient shared identical dominant CDR3 beta clonotypes and also carried site-unique high-frequency clones. Individual patients largely had distinct high-frequency T-cell receptor beta clonotypes from one another.

The rearrangement joins TRBV28 to TRBJ2-7; 11 positions agree with TRBD1. This receptor was identified in a man in his 60s with non-small cell lung cancer. The sequenced material came from lung tumor tissue. The CDR3 spells CASSSGTGGRLYEQYF. Here the CDR3 DNA reads TGTGCCAGCAGCTCCGGGACAGGGGGTCGACTCTACGAGCAGTACTTC.